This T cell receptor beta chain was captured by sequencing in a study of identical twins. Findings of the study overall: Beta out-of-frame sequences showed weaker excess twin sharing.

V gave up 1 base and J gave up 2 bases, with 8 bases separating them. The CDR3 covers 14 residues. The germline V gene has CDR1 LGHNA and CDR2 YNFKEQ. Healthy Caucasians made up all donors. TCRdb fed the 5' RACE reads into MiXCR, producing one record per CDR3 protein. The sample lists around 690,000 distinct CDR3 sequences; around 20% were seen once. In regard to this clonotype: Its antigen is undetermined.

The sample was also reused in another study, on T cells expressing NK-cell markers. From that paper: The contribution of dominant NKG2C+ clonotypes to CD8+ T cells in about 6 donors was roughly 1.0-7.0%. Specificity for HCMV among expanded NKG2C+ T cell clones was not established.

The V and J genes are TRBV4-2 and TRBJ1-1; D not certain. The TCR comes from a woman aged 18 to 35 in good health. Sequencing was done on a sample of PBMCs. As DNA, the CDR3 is TGTGCCAGCAGCCAAGCCATACTAAACACTGAAGCTTTCTTT. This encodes CASSQAILNTEAFF.